The entry below describes one T cell receptor beta chain. No antigen is known for it. This sample was included in a study of cytomegalovirus exposure and HLA in healthy donors. There are 14 residues in the CDR3. Trimming cost V 6 bases and J 11 bases, with 22 bases left between them. From germline, CDR1 is MNHNS and CDR2 SASEGT. PCR employed 60 Vbeta and 13 Jbeta primers. Libraries were prepared by immunoSEQ multiplex PCR; TCRdb keeps only in-frame clonotypes and omits some of them. The table lists 90,000 to 120,000 clones, approximately 74% of them singletons. General observations from the study: Several of the most significant clusters appeared, in a later analysis, to be linked to common viral pathogens. Clonal expansion was found to be greater in HLA-associated TCR beta chains than in equally common others in a later analysis.

The clonotype comes from a middle-aged woman in good health and CMV-seropositive. The genes are TRBV6-1 and TRBJ1-1; perhaps TRBD1 as D (6 bases). Sequences were obtained from PBMCs. CDR3 residues: CASSTTGTALVAFF. In DNA form, the CDR3 reads TGTGCCAGCAGCACCACAGGGACCGCCCTGGTGGCTTTCTTT.